This record looks at one TCR beta chain sequence and its context. These data come from a study of blood T cell repertoires in COVID-19. Study background: COVID-19 samples, acute and convalescent, were from the United States, Italy and Spain. The cDNA or gDNA used as material had been derived from T cells, B-cell-depleted T cells, or PBMCs.

Original methodology: Reference gene primer amplification yielded estimated nucleated cell counts. Method: immunoSEQ multiplex PCR; TCRdb's copy keeps in-frame clones and lacks some. From that table come the V and J calls and clone size; the DNA was used to work out D and trimming. The table lists approximately 67,000 clones, under 95% of them singletons. The CDR3 contains 13 residues. Per germline, CDR1 SGHDT and CDR2 YYEEEE. The V end was cut by 1 base, the J end by 7 bases, with 8 bases between. The rearrangement links TRBV5-6 to TRBJ2-2; maybe TRBD1 (5 bases). The origin of this receptor is a woman aged 60-75 years with active COVID-19. The specimen sequenced was peripheral blood. The CDR3 DNA reads TGTGCCAGCAGCTTGCGTCAGGGCGGGGAGCTGTTTTTT. The encoded protein is CASSLRQGGELFF.